A selection of T cell receptor beta chains follows, all from one sample in a study of shared clonotypes between healthy human individuals. TCRdb's copy holds only in-frame clones and misses some; the assay was immunoSEQ multiplex PCR. Among over a million clones listed, about 77% were seen once. The sample was memory CD4+ T cells sorted from blood. Receptor source: a man aged 18-30 years in good health. CDR3s include the opening cysteine and the closing phenylalanine or tryptophan. D genes are given only for firm matches. Clone size appears in some rows only: once, few, many, or a class for an expanded clone.

TRBD1	TRBV9	-	TRBJ1-6	CASSVEGQRRHYPLHF	TGTGCCAGCAGCGTAGAGGGACAGAGAAGACATTATCCCCTCCACTTT
TRBD1	TRBV5-6	-	TRBJ1-1	CASSRDRGLVAFF	TGTGCCAGCAGCCGAGACAGGGGGCTCGTCGCTTTCTTT
-	TRBV7-9	few	TRBJ2-5	CASSFLTGVAQETQYF	TGTGCCAGCAGCTTCCTAACGGGAGTCGCGCAAGAGACCCAGTACTTC
-	TRBV5-5	-	TRBJ1-2	CASSTGPGQSYGYTF	TGTGCCAGCAGCACGGGGCCGGGACAAAGCTATGGCTACACCTTC
-	TRBV7-9	-	TRBJ1-1	CASSLQGANTEAFF	TGTGCCAGCAGCCTACAGGGAGCGAACACTGAAGCTTTCTTT
-	TRBV5-1	-	TRBJ2-4	CASSADSLGIQYF	TGCGCCAGCAGCGCGGACTCCCTCGGCATTCAGTACTTC
TRBD2	TRBV19	-	TRBJ2-2	CASSIRREYTGELFF	TGTGCCAGTAGTATACGGCGGGAGTATACCGGGGAGCTGTTTTTT
TRBD2	TRBV4-1	-	TRBJ2-3	CASSQEVTSGGGDTQYF	TGCGCCAGCAGCCAAGAAGTGACTAGCGGGGGTGGGGATACGCAGTATTTT
TRBD1	TRBV29-1	-	TRBJ2-7	CSAFGTGLHEQYF	TGCAGCGCCTTCGGGACAGGGCTACACGAGCAGTACTTC
TRBD1	TRBV7-9	-	TRBJ1-2	CASSLEGGLGYTF	TGTGCCAGCAGCTTAGAAGGGGGCTTGGGCTACACCTTC
-	TRBV29-1	-	TRBJ1-2	CSVETGLYGYTF	TGCAGCGTTGAAACAGGCCTCTATGGCTACACCTTC
-	TRBV5-6	few	TRBJ1-2	CASSNTRNYGYTF	TGTGCCAGCAGCAACACACGAAACTATGGCTACACCTTC
-	TRBV6-6	once	TRBJ1-5	CASSYNGINSNQPQHF	TGTGCCAGCAGTTACAACGGGATCAATAGCAATCAGCCCCAGCATTTT
-	TRBV15	few	TRBJ1-1	CAPLMNTEAFF	TGTGCCCCGCTTATGAACACTGAAGCTTTCTTT
-	TRBV7-2	-	TRBJ1-5	CASSLRAGEQPQHF	TGTGCCAGCAGCTTACGGGCAGGAGAACAGCCCCAGCATTTT
-	TRBV11-2	-	TRBJ1-6	CASSLRQGPAPLHF	TGTGCCAGCAGCTTAAGGCAGGGGCCAGCACCCCTCCACTTT
-	TRBV29-1	-	TRBJ1-2	CSVGRGIYGYTF	TGCAGCGTGGGGAGGGGGATCTATGGCTACACCTTC
TRBD1	TRBV7-2	-	TRBJ1-6	CASSFLGGGNSPLHF	TGTGCCAGCAGCTTTCTCGGAGGGGGCAATTCACCCCTCCACTTT
-	TRBV15	-	TRBJ1-5	CATSRDGGNQPQHF	TGTGCCACCAGCAGAGACGGGGGGAATCAGCCCCAGCATTTT
-	TRBV28	-	TRBJ1-5	CASSLGSASNQPQHF	TGTGCCAGCAGTTTAGGTAGCGCTTCTAATCAGCCCCAGCATTTT
-	TRBV14	once	TRBJ1-1	CASSQVGIWRSEAFF	TGTGCCAGCAGCCAAGTTGGGATCTGGCGGTCTGAAGCTTTCTTT
-	TRBV5-1	-	TRBJ1-5	CASSFGGGYQPQHF	TGCGCCAGCAGCTTTGGCGGGGGGTATCAGCCCCAGCATTTT
-	TRBV5-1	-	TRBJ2-4	CASSLEEGGGIQYF	TGCGCCAGCAGCTTGGAGGAAGGGGGAGGCATTCAGTACTTC
TRBD2	TRBV6-5	-	TRBJ2-7	CASSVGTSGSYEQYF	TGTGCCAGCAGTGTAGGGACTAGCGGATCCTACGAGCAGTACTTC
TRBD2	TRBV4-3	-	TRBJ2-3	CASSQLAGEGDTQYF	TGCGCCAGCAGCCAACTAGCGGGAGAAGGAGATACGCAGTATTTT
TRBD1	TRBV19	-	TRBJ1-5	CASSVPDRGRQPQHF	TGTGCCAGTAGTGTCCCTGACAGGGGTCGACAGCCCCAGCATTTT
-	TRBV5-1	few	TRBJ1-6	CASSQDGAYSPLHF	TGCGCCAGCAGCCAAGACGGGGCTTATTCACCCCTCCACTTT
-	TRBV10-2	once	TRBJ1-1	CASRGLNTEAFF	TGCGCCAGCCGGGGGTTGAACACTGAAGCTTTCTTT